Below are 23 T cell receptor beta chains sequenced from a single sample in a study of blood T cell repertoires in COVID-19. Repertoires were generated with immunoSEQ multiplex PCR, while TCRdb's copy carries only in-frame clones and drops some. Here the sample spans around 250,000 clones, 65% to 85% being singletons. Sequencing input: PBMCs or T cells enriched from blood (not recorded which). Receptors were obtained from a man in his forties or fifties who had recovered from COVID-19.

This sequence joins TRBV6-5 and TRBJ1-2; 10 positions match TRBD1. Germline V CDR1 and CDR2: MNHEY, SVGAGI. The CDR3 consists of 14 residues. V was clipped by 7 bases and J by 8 bases; unmatched bases: 10. The DNA of the CDR3 is TGTGCCAGCACCCCTTTCGGGACAGGGGAAGGCTACACCTTC. Translating it yields CASTPFGTGEGYTF.

The chain has TRBV11-3 and TRBJ2-7, with a weak D call TRBD2 (6 bases). V was shortened by 1 base and J by 7 bases, with 14 bases between the two germline ends. Germline CDR1 reads SGHNT; CDR2 reads YENEEA. CDR3 length: 14 amino acids. CDR3 sequence (DNA): TGTGCCAGCAGCTTAGGTCTCGCGGGGAGAGAGCAGTACTTC. Translating gives CASSLGLAGREQYF.

This sequence joins TRBV7-9 and TRBJ2-3; D is uncertain. Germline CDR1 and CDR2: SEHNR and FQNEAQ (reference sequence). V was cut by 0 bases and J by 6 bases, with 13 bases left in between. The CDR3 runs to 15 residues. CDR3 in DNA: TGTGCCAGCAGCTTAGCGATTGGTAGCTGGGATACGCAGTATTTT. Translated: CASSLAIGSWDTQYF. Full variable domain (missing parts from reference TRBV7-9 and TRBJ2-3): DTGVSQNPRHKITKRGQNVTFRCDPISEHNRLYWYRQTLGQGPEFLTYFQNEAQLEKSRLLSDRFSAERPKGSFSTLEIQRTEQGDSAMYLCASSLAIGSWDTQYFGPGTRLTVL.

The rearrangement joins TRBV3-1 (or the pseudogene TRBV3-2) to TRBJ2-2; 8 bases fit TRBD1. CDR3 length equals 15 residues. V shed 4 bases, J shed 6 bases, and the junction held 7 bases outside the gene matches. Germline loops: CDR1 LGHDT, CDR2 YNNKEL (reference sequence). The CDR3 DNA is TGTGCCAGCAGCCTCAACAGGGGGTCTCCCGGGGAGCTGTTTTTT. Translation gives CASSLNRGSPGELFF.

V gene TRBV5-4 combines with J gene TRBJ1-4; D might be TRBD1 (5 bases). With 2 bases removed from V and 1 base from J, the gap between germline ends came to 6 bases. From germline, CDR1 is SGHNT and CDR2 YYREEE (reference sequence). This CDR3 is built from 14 residues. The CDR3 region is CASSFGGTNEKLFF. The CDR3 DNA reads as TGTGCCAGCAGCTTCGGGGGAACTAATGAAAAACTGTTTTTT.

The rearrangement joins TRBV12-2 to TRBJ2-1; the table gives TRBD2 as D, unverified against the DNA. TRBV12-2 is listed as a pseudogene. The CDR3 covers 16 residues. CDR3 in DNA: TGTGCAAGTCGCTTAGCGCGCGCGGGAGGGAACAATGAGCAGTTCTTC. Residues: CASRLARAGGNNEQFF.

The chain combines TRBV2 with TRBJ2-7, with TRBD2 matching 11 bases. V lost 5 bases to trimming and J lost 7 bases; unmatched junction nucleotides: 10. CDR3 length equals 15 residues. Germline V gives CDR1 SNHLY, CDR2 FYNNEI. This CDR3 is CASSSPGLAAWEQYF. As DNA, the CDR3 is TGTGCCAGCAGTTCCCCGGGACTAGCGGCCTGGGAGCAGTACTTC.

The CDR3 DNA follows: TGCGCCAGCAGCTGGCTAGCGGGGGGTGGAGAGACCCAGTACTTC. Encoded protein: CASSWLAGGGETQYF. The rearrangement joins TRBV5-1 to TRBJ2-5; 11 bases line up with TRBD2. CDR1 is SGHRS, CDR2 YFSETQ, per germline. The CDR3 spans 15 residues. The trim removed 3 bases at V and 4 bases at J, leaving 5 bases unmatched.

The V and J genes are TRBV9 and TRBJ2-2; D is possibly TRBD2 (5 bases). V was pared by 5 bases and J by 0 bases, with 14 bases between. Germline CDR1 and CDR2: SGDLS and YYNGEE. This CDR3 contains 16 residues. CDR3 in amino acids: CASRPSGLTNTGELFF. In DNA, the CDR3 is TGTGCCAGCAGACCAAGCGGACTTACGAACACCGGGGAGCTGTTTTTT.

The chain recombines TRBV5-4 with TRBJ1-2, with no clear D. Germline values: CDR1 SGHNT, CDR2 YYREEE (reference sequence). V gave up 4 bases and J gave up 4 bases, with 17 bases separating them. The CDR3 contains 15 residues. The CDR3 sequence: CASSVPGPAGYGYTF. The CDR3, as DNA: TGTGCCAGCAGCGTCCCGGGCCCCGCGGGCTATGGCTACACCTTC.

V usage is TRBV2 and J usage is TRBJ1-2; D remains unclear. V dropped 5 bases and J dropped 2 bases, with 9 bases sitting between them. The CDR3 length is 13 residues. Germline CDR1 reads SNHLY; CDR2 reads FYNNEI. CDR3 protein: CASSPDLNYGYTF. The CDR3 DNA follows: TGTGCCAGCAGTCCAGATTTAAACTATGGCTACACCTTC.

This clone appeared once. The J gene is TRBJ2-5, the V gene TRBV25-1; 8 bases fit TRBD2. CDR1 is MGHDK and CDR2 is SYGVNS in the germline V gene. CDR3 size: 17 residues. V lost 1 base to trimming and J lost 5 bases; unmatched junction nucleotides: 12. Written as DNA, the CDR3 is TGTGCCAGCAGTGAATTGGCCGGGGGGGTAAAGGCGGAGACCCAGTACTTC. This encodes CASSELAGGVKAETQYF.

This clone was seen only a few times. The V and J genes are TRBV27 and TRBJ2-1; D is undetermined. Germline loops: CDR1 MNHEY, CDR2 SMNVEV (reference sequence). The CDR3 consists of 15 residues. V was clipped by 0 bases and J by 3 bases, with 9 bases between them. The CDR3 nucleotides read TGTGCCAGCAGTTTATCGCAGGTTCTCTACAATGAGCAGTTCTTC. This codes for CASSLSQVLYNEQFF.

The rearrangement links TRBV4-1 to TRBJ1-1, with TRBD1 matching 8 bases. The CDR3 has 18 amino acids. V was clipped by 1 base and J by 5 bases; unmatched bases: 15. Looked up from germline, CDR1 is MGHRA and CDR2 is YSYEKL. CDR3 protein: CASSQASGGLVFGTEAFF. CDR3 DNA: TGCGCCAGCAGCCAAGCATCAGGGGGCCTTGTTTTTGGGACTGAAGCTTTCTTT.

This sequence joins TRBV11-2 and TRBJ2-3; TRBD2 might be the D (5 bases). Deletions cut 6 bases from V and 2 bases from J, with 15 bases between. Germline V gene sequence: CDR1 SGHAT, CDR2 FQNNGV. The CDR3 totals 15 residues. The CDR3 sequence is CASSRRADFTDTQYF. CDR3 bases: TGTGCCAGCAGTCGGCGGGCCGACTTCACAGATACGCAGTATTTT.

The V and J genes are TRBV19 and TRBJ2-5, with 10 bases fitting TRBD2. The germline CDR1 and CDR2 sequences are LNHDA and SQIVND (reference sequence). V lost 4 bases to trimming and J lost 1 base; unmatched junction nucleotides: 6. This CDR3 region has 16 residues. The CDR3 region is CASSTIAGGFQETQYF. In DNA, the CDR3 is TGTGCCAGTAGTACCATAGCGGGGGGATTCCAAGAGACCCAGTACTTC.

V is TRBV4-1 and J is TRBJ1-3, with 9 positions matching TRBD1. In germline, CDR1 is MGHRA, CDR2 YSYEKL. V trimming: 1 base; J trimming: 7 bases; junction bases outside the gene matches: 5. The CDR3 loop spans 15 amino acids. The CDR3 reads CASSQGTGVSNTIYF. CDR3 bases: TGCGCCAGCAGCCAAGGGACAGGGGTTAGCAACACCATATATTTT.

The rearrangement joins TRBV18 to TRBJ1-2, with TRBD1 identical over 10 bases. V lost 2 bases, J lost 2 bases, and 5 bases stayed unmatched. Germline assignment: CDR1 KGHSH and CDR2 LQKENI. The CDR3 consists of 16 residues. This chain's CDR3 is CASSPGRDRGNYGYTF. The CDR3 region has the DNA TGTGCCAGCTCACCAGGCCGGGACAGGGGAAACTATGGCTACACCTTC.

CDR3 amino acids: CASSSTGTGNTIYF. The CDR3, as DNA: TGTGCCAGCAGCTCTACAGGGACCGGAAACACCATATATTTT. The chain joins TRBV9 to TRBJ1-3, with a weak D call TRBD1 (6 bases). CDR3 size: 14 residues. CDR1 SGDLS and CDR2 YYNGEE come from the germline V gene. V was cut by 4 bases and J by 4 bases, with 12 bases left in between.

The chain uses TRBV27 and TRBJ1-3; D might be TRBD1 (6 bases). This CDR3 is 16 amino acids long. Germline assignment: CDR1 MNHEY and CDR2 SMNVEV (reference sequence). The V gene lost 5 bases and the J gene lost 0 bases, with 14 bases spanning the gap. The chain's CDR3 is CASSPWGGGSGNTIYF. For the CDR3, the DNA is TGTGCCAGCAGTCCCTGGGGGGGCGGCTCTGGAAACACCATATATTTT.

The sample holds a few counts of this clone. The sample contains more than one DNA sequence encoding this CDR3. This sequence joins TRBV5-1 and TRBJ2-7; 7 bases agree with TRBD1. This CDR3 is 13 amino acids long. Germline trimming cut 3 bases from V and 2 bases from J; bases unmatched to any gene: 2. The germline V gene encodes CDR1 SGHRS and CDR2 YFSETQ. In nucleotides, the CDR3 is TGCGCCAGCAGCTCCGGGACAGCCTACGAGCAGTACTTC. Protein sequence: CASSSGTAYEQYF.

The chain is built from TRBV9 and TRBJ2-3; 8 nucleotides match TRBD1. V shed 4 bases and J 6 bases; nucleotides not matched to a gene: 16. The CDR3 covers 17 residues. The germline V gene encodes CDR1 SGDLS and CDR2 YYNGEE. CDR3 residues: CASSISTPGGGVDTQYF. The CDR3 DNA follows: TGTGCCAGCAGCATCAGCACCCCAGGGGGCGGGGTGGATACGCAGTATTTT.

The chain employs TRBV19 and TRBJ1-1; no clear D gene. CDR1 is LNHDA and CDR2 is SQIVND in the germline V gene (reference sequence). The ends were cut back, 7 bases at V and 7 bases at J, with 19 bases in the middle. The CDR3 runs 14 residues. DNA of the CDR3: TGTGCCAGTACCCCGGACTCATCCCGGGGTGAAGCTTTCTTT. Amino acid sequence: CASTPDSSRGEAFF.